The 13 T cell receptor beta chains presented below share a single source sample, sequenced in a study of Graves' ophthalmopathy and Graves' hyperthyroidism. The sequenced template was RNA, covering the TCR beta CDR3 region. After a first-round RT-PCR with HTBI primers, a second-round multiplex PCR was run. TCRdb passed the multiplex PCR reads through MiXCR, listing each CDR3 protein once. Seen here are under 800,000 distinct CDR3 sequences, approximately 22% observed once, and the top ten hold roughly 6.9%. The sequencing sample was made of peripheral blood. The receptors were sampled from a woman aged 18-35 years with stable Graves' hyperthyroidism. Some clones in this sample may be carry-over from other donors' samples.

This clonotype was found a few times. The chain joins TRBV5-6 to TRBJ1-1; weak D call: TRBD1 (5 bases). CDR1 is SGHDT, CDR2 YYEEEE, per germline. CDR3 size: 16 residues. V was pared by 4 bases and J by 0 bases, with 16 bases between. CDR3 DNA sequence: TGTGCCAGCAGCCCGTTATCGGCGACAGTGAACACTGAAGCTTTCTTT. It is translated as CASSPLSATVNTEAFF. Full variable domain (remainder filled in from reference TRBV5-6 and TRBJ1-1): DAGVTQSPTHLIKTRGQQVTLRCSPKSGHDTVSWYQQALGQGPQFIFQYYEEEERQRGNFPDRFSGHQFPNYSSELNVNALLLGDSALYLCASSPLSATVNTEAFFGQGTRLTVV.

Many counts were recorded for this clonotype. The J gene is TRBJ2-4, the V gene TRBV12-3 or TRBV12-4, with a weak D call TRBD2 (6 bases). This CDR3 is built from 15 residues. Trimming removed 4 bases from V and 0 bases from J, with 10 bases in between. CDR3 sequence reads: CASSSSGVAKNIQYF. The DNA of the CDR3 is TGTGCCAGCAGTTCGTCGGGAGTAGCCAAAAACATTCAGTACTTC.

This clonotype has ten or more counts. This chain uses TRBV20-1 with TRBJ2-5; TRBD1 is a possible D gene (5 bases). V was pared by 6 bases and J by 2 bases, with 7 bases between. The CDR3 runs to 11 residues. CDR1 DFQATT and CDR2 SNEGSKA come from the germline V gene (reference sequence). The CDR3 DNA reads TGCAGTGCGGCAGGGCAAGAGACCCAGTACTTC. It yields the protein CSAAGQETQYF.

This clonotype was detected a few times. The gene calls are TRBV30 and TRBJ1-5; D call uncertain. From germline, CDR1 is GTSNPN and CDR2 SVGIG (reference sequence). This CDR3 spans 13 amino acids. Trimming left V 5 bases short and J 4 bases short, with 12 bases between. CDR3 residues: CAWGREGNQPQHF. The CDR3 DNA reads TGTGCCTGGGGAAGGGAGGGAAATCAGCCCCAGCATTTT.

The sample holds one count of this clonotype. The rearrangement links TRBV6-1 to TRBJ2-7, with D possibly matching TRBD2 (7 bases). This CDR3 is 15 amino acids long. Germline CDR1 is MNHNS and CDR2 is SASEGT. The V end was cut by 1 base, the J end by 7 bases, with 17 bases between. The CDR3 DNA reads as TGTGCCAGCAGTGAAGATATAGGGGGGGCCGGGGAGCAGTACTTC. Translated: CASSEDIGGAGEQYF.

V and J are TRBV15 and TRBJ2-5; D remains ambiguous. CDR1 is LNHNV, CDR2 YYDKDF, per germline (reference sequence). This CDR3 contains 11 residues. V lost 6 bases to trimming and J lost 5 bases, with 7 bases between them. The CDR3 coding sequence is TGTGCCACCAGAGCTGGTGAGACCCAGTACTTC. This encodes CATRAGETQYF.

This clonotype was observed many times. DNA for the CDR3: TGTGCCAGCAGCCCAGAGCGATCAGAAGCTTTCTTT. This encodes CASSPERSEAFF. The chain uses TRBV11-2 and TRBJ1-1; D remains unclear. The CDR3 extends over 12 amino acids. The V end lost 5 bases, the J end lost 8 bases, and 12 bases lay between the germline ends. Germline lookup yields CDR1 SGHAT and CDR2 FQNNGV.

Many counts were recorded for this clonotype. This sequence joins TRBV6-5 and TRBJ2-5; D could derive from TRBD1 or TRBD2 (6 bases each). The CDR3 has 15 amino acids. Trimming removed 2 bases from V and 1 base from J, with 11 bases in between. Germline lookup yields CDR1 MNHEY and CDR2 SVGAGI. CDR3 bases: TGTGCCAGCAGTTACGGAGGGGGTAGCCAAGAGACCCAGTACTTC. It codes for CASSYGGGSQETQYF.

In its sample, this clonotype was seen a few times. V gene TRBV19 combines with J gene TRBJ2-2, with 12 positions matching TRBD2. The CDR3 is made up of 18 amino acids. Germline V gene lookup returns CDR1 LNHDA and CDR2 SQIVND (reference sequence). V was clipped by 3 bases and J by 6 bases; unmatched bases: 11. The CDR3 loop is CASSIGLAGGLQAGELFF. DNA of the CDR3: TGTGCCAGTAGTATTGGTCTAGCGGGGGGGCTCCAGGCCGGGGAGCTGTTTTTT.

This clonotype was counted many times. The chain carries TRBV19 and TRBJ2-7, with 8 positions matching TRBD1. V dropped 5 bases and J dropped 0; count of bases not matched to a gene: 3. Germline assignment: CDR1 LNHDA and CDR2 SQIVND (reference sequence). The CDR3 has 14 amino acids. The CDR3: CASSGDRTSYEQYF. CDR3 DNA sequence: TGTGCCAGTAGTGGGGACAGGACCTCCTACGAGCAGTACTTC.

At least ten counts were recorded for this clonotype. The V gene is TRBV6-2 or TRBV6-3, the J gene TRBJ2-2, with a tentative D call TRBD1 (5 bases). This CDR3 is 13 amino acids long. V was pared by 9 bases and J by 6 bases, with 14 bases between. Germline CDR1 reads MNHEY; CDR2 reads SVGEGT. The chain's CDR3 is CASASRVPGELFF. CDR3 nucleotides: TGTGCCAGTGCCAGCAGGGTCCCCGGGGAGCTGTTTTTT.

This clonotype was seen ten or more times. The V call is TRBV20-1, the J call TRBJ2-2; TRBD2 matches at 9 bases. V trimming: 1 base; J trimming: 1 base; junction bases outside the gene matches: 7. This CDR3 contains 17 residues. From germline, CDR1 is DFQATT and CDR2 SNEGSKA (reference sequence). In DNA, the CDR3 is TGCAGTGCTAGAGGGGGTAGCGGGGGTGTGAACACCGGGGAGCTGTTTTTT. Translation gives CSARGGSGGVNTGELFF.

This clonotype was recorded many times. The chain couples TRBV6-1 to TRBJ1-1; TRBD1 matches at 9 bases. CDR3 size: 16 residues. V lost 6 bases to trimming and J lost 1 base; unmatched junction nucleotides: 9. The germline V gene has CDR1 MNHNS and CDR2 SASEGT. CDR3 nucleotides: TGTGCCAGCAGCGATGGGCCGGGACAGGGGAACACTGAAGCTTTCTTT. Its protein is CASSDGPGQGNTEAFF.